This TCR beta chain was identified during a study of blood T cell repertoires in COVID-19. Study at large: Donors in the United States, Italy and Spain gave samples during acute or convalescent COVID-19.

The CDR3 contains 13 residues. The ends were cut back, 5 bases at V and 4 bases at J, with 11 bases in the middle. Germline CDR1 and CDR2: SGHTA and FQGNSA. Clones were sequenced by immunoSEQ multiplex PCR, and TCRdb holds only the in-frame ones, with some missing. The sample yields around 200,000 clones, around nine tenths seen once. The V call is TRBV7-2, the J call TRBJ1-1; D ambiguous. This receptor was obtained from a man in his forties with active or convalescent COVID-19. The specimen sequenced was peripheral blood. The CDR3 bases are TGTGCCAGCAGCGACATTGTGCTCACTGAAGCTTTCTTT. Translation gives CASSDIVLTEAFF.